The following is a T cell receptor (beta chain) sequence with its context. Its target is unknown. On cycle 4 day 1 and cycle 7 day 1, as well as at baseline, blood was sampled. Per the germline V gene, CDR1 is SQVTM and CDR2 is ANQGSEA. This CDR3 region has 14 residues. Trimming took off 4 bases at V and 0 bases at J, with 7 bases between the two ends. These data come from a study of OX40 agonist ivuxolimab in advanced cancers. Study-level information: Ivuxolimab, an agonist antibody against OX40 (CD134), was given to patients.

Assay: immunoSEQ multiplex PCR; the TCRdb copy retains only in-frame clones and omits some. The table has tens of thousands of clones, about nine tenths seen once. General study results and limits: Some of the nonresponding patients also showed low levels of normalized T-cell clonal expansion.

This TCR came from an adult with an advanced solid tumor such as melanoma, head and neck, liver or kidney cancer. Sequencing was performed on CD4+ or CD8+ T cells sorted from blood, taken in a trial of the OX40 agonist ivuxolimab. The chain uses TRBV29-1 and TRBJ2-6, with a tentative D call TRBD2 (5 bases). This CDR3 reads CSVGADSGANVLTF. CDR3 nucleotide sequence: TGCAGCGTTGGAGCGGACTCTGGGGCCAACGTCCTGACTTTC.